The 8 T cell receptor beta chains presented below share a single source sample, sequenced in a study of blood T cell repertoires in COVID-19. Repertoires were generated with immunoSEQ multiplex PCR, while TCRdb's copy carries only in-frame clones and drops some. The table has 95,000 to 100,000 clones, roughly 80% seen once. Source material: peripheral blood. The source of these receptors is a human donor in a cohort sampled during active COVID-19.

In the case of this clone: Other DNA sequences in the sample encode the same CDR3. The V gene is TRBV18, the J gene TRBJ2-5; tentative D call: TRBD2 (6 bases). This CDR3 comprises 13 residues. Trimming took off 5 bases at V and 2 bases at J, with 9 bases between the two ends. The V gene's germline CDR1 is KGHSH and CDR2 LQKENI. The CDR3 sequence is CASSAGLQETQYF. The CDR3 region has the DNA TGTGCCAGCTCAGCGGGGCTTCAAGAGACCCAGTACTTC.

This chain uses TRBV5-1 with TRBJ2-1; 8 nucleotides match TRBD1. V trimming: 0 bases; J trimming: 9 bases; junction bases outside the gene matches: 8. The germline V gene has CDR1 SGHRS and CDR2 YFSETQ. The CDR3 extends over 15 amino acids. The CDR3 loop reads CASSLGTGSWGEQFF. The DNA for the CDR3 is TGCGCCAGCAGCTTGGGGACAGGGTCCTGGGGTGAGCAGTTCTTC. Based on the CDR3 plus reference TRBV5-1 and TRBJ2-1, the full variable domain is KAGVTQTPRYLIKTRGQQVTLSCSPISGHRSVSWYQQTPGQGLQFLFEYFSETQRNKGNFPGRFSGRQFSNSRSEMNVSTLELGDSALYLCASSLGTGSWGEQFFGPGTRLTVL.

This chain connects TRBV10-2 to TRBJ1-5; 11 nucleotides agree with TRBD1. This CDR3 contains 16 residues. V dropped 6 bases and J dropped 9; count of bases not matched to a gene: 13. CDR1 is WSHSY, CDR2 SAAADI, per germline. The CDR3 nucleotides are TGCGCCAGCAGAGCCGGACAGGGGGCTTTTGAATGGCCCCAGCATTTT. It is translated as CASRAGQGAFEWPQHF.

This chain connects TRBV15 to TRBJ2-1, with 13 bases matching TRBD2. This CDR3 region has 16 residues. Trimming cost V 3 bases and J 4 bases; bases outside gene matches: 3. CDR1 LNHNV and CDR2 YYDKDF come from the germline V gene (reference sequence). The CDR3: CATSRGLAGRYNEQFF. CDR3 coding DNA: TGTGCCACCAGCAGGGGACTAGCGGGAAGGTACAATGAGCAGTTCTTC. The full variable domain, its missing parts supplied by reference TRBV15 and TRBJ2-1, is DAMVIQNPRYQVTQFGKPVTLSCSQTLNHNVMYWYQQKSSQAPKLLFHYYDKDFNNEADTPDNFQSRRPNTSFCFLDIRSPGLGDTAMYLCATSRGLAGRYNEQFFGPGTRLTVL.

The chain recombines TRBV6-2 or TRBV6-3 with TRBJ2-3, with 9 bases that match TRBD2. Germline V lookup: CDR1 MNHEY, CDR2 SVGEGT. V was clipped by 2 bases and J by 10 bases; unmatched bases: 7. CDR3 length: 14 residues. The CDR3 spells CASSYVAGGQAQYF. In nucleotides, the CDR3 is TGTGCCAGCAGTTACGTTGCGGGGGGGCAAGCGCAGTATTTT.

This clone was counted between two and nine times. The sample contains more than one DNA sequence encoding this CDR3. Here the CDR3 DNA reads TGTGCCAGCAGTGAAAGGGACAGCTACGAGCAGTACTTC. Its translation is CASSERDSYEQYF. J is TRBJ2-7 and V is TRBV6-1; 7 nucleotides line up with TRBD1. The CDR3 is 13 residues long. Germline V gene sequence: CDR1 MNHNS, CDR2 SASEGT. After removal of 2 bases from V and 3 bases from J, the junction contained 1 base not matched to a gene.

J is TRBJ2-3 and V is TRBV3-1 (or the pseudogene TRBV3-2), with a possible D match to TRBD2 (6 bases). There are 15 residues in the CDR3. V was trimmed by 1 base and J by 0 bases, leaving 8 bases between them. The germline gives CDR1 LGHDT, CDR2 YNNKEL (reference sequence). The CDR3 nucleotides are TGTGCCAGCAGCCAAGGTGGAGGGAGCACAGATACGCAGTATTTT. This codes for CASSQGGGSTDTQYF.

The genes are TRBV20-1 and TRBJ2-7, with TRBD2 matching over 12 bases. The CDR3 contains 15 residues. Germline V gives CDR1 DFQATT, CDR2 SNEGSKA (reference sequence). V lost 3 bases, J lost 1 base, and 4 bases stayed unmatched. The CDR3 coding sequence is TGCAGTGCTAGTCTAGCGGGAGGGGTATCCTACGAGCAGTACTTC. It yields the protein CSASLAGGVSYEQYF.